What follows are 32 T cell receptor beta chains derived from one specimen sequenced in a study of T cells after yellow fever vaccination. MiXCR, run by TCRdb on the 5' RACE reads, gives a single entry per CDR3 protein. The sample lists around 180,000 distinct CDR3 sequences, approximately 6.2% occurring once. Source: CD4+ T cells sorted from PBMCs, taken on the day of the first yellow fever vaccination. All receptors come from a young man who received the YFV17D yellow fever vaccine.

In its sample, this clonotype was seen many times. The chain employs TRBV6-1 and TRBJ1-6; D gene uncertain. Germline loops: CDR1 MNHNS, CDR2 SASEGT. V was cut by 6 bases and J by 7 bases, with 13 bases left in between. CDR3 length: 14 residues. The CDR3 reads CASRMRGVNSPLHF. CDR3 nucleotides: TGTGCCAGCAGGATGCGGGGTGTAAATTCACCCCTCCACTTT.

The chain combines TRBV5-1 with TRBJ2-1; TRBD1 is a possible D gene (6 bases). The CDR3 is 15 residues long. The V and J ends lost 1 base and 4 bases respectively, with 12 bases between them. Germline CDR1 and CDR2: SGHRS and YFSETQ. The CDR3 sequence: CASSLPRGGYNEQFF. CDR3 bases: TGCGCCAGCAGCTTGCCTCGAGGGGGTTACAATGAGCAGTTCTTC.

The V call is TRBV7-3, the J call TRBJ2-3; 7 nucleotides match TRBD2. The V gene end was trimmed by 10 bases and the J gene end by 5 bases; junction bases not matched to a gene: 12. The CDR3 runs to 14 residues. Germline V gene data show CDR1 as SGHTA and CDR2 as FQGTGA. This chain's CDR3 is CATLAGDLGDTQYF. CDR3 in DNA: TGTGCCACATTGGCGGGGGATTTGGGAGATACGCAGTATTTT.

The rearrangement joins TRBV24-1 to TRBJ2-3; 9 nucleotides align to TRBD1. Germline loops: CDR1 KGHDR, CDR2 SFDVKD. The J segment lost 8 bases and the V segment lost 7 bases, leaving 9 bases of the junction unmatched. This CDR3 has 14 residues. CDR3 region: CATRGPGQGGTQYF. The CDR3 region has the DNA TGTGCCACCAGAGGGCCGGGACAGGGAGGTACGCAGTATTTT.

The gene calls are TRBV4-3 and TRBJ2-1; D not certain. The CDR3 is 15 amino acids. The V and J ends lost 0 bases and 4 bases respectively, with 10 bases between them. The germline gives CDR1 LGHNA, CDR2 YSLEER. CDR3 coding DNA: TGCGCCAGCAGCCAAGATCTTCGGCGTTACAATGAGCAGTTCTTC. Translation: CASSQDLRRYNEQFF.

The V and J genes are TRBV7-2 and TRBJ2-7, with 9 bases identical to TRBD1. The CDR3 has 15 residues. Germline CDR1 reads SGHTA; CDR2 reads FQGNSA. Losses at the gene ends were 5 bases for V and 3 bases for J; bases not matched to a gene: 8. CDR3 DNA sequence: TGTGCCAGCAGCCAGGACAGGGGCGAATACTACGAGCAGTACTTC. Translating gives CASSQDRGEYYEQYF. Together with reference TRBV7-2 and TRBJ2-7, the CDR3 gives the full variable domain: GAGVSQSPSNKVTEKGKDVELRCDPISGHTALYWYRQSLGQGLEFLIYFQGNSAPDKSGLPSDRFSAERTGGSVSTLTIQRTQQEDSAVYLCASSQDRGEYYEQYFGPGTRLTVT.

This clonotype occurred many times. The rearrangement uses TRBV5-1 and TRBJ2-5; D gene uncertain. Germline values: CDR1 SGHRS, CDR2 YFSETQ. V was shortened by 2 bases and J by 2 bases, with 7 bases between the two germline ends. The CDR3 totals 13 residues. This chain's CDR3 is CASSFSEQETQYF. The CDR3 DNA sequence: TGCGCCAGCAGCTTTTCAGAGCAAGAGACCCAGTACTTC.

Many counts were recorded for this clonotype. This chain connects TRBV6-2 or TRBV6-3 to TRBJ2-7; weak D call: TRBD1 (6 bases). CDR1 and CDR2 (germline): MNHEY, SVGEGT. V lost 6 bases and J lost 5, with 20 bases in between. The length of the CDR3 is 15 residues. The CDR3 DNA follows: TGTGCCAGCAGCACAGGGTCGTGGCACTTGGACGAGCAGTACGTC. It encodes CASSTGSWHLDEQYV.

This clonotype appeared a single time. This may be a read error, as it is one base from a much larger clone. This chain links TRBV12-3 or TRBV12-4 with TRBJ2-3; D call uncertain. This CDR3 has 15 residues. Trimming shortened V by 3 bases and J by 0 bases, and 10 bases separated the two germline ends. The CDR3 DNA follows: TGTGCCAGCAGTTTGATGGGAACTAGCACAGATACGCAGTATTTT. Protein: CASSLMGTSTDTQYF.

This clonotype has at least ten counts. The CDR3 reads CASSLMANTEAFF. The CDR3 bases are TGTGCCAGCAGTTTAATGGCGAACACTGAAGCTTTCTTT. The chain joins TRBV27 to TRBJ1-1; D not certain. The ends were cut back, 2 bases at V and 1 base at J, with 5 bases in the middle. The CDR3 runs 13 residues. Germline V lookup: CDR1 MNHEY, CDR2 SMNVEV (reference sequence).

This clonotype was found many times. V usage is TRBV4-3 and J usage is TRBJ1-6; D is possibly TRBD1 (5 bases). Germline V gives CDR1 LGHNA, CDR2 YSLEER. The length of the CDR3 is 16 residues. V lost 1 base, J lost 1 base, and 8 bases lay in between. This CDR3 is CASSQGGGSYNSPLHF. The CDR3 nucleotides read TGCGCCAGCAGCCAAGGCGGGGGGTCCTATAATTCACCCCTCCACTTT.

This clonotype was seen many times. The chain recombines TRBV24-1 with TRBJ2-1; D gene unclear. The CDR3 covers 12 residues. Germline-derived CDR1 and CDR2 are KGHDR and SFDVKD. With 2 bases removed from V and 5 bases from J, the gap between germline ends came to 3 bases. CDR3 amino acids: CATSDWNNEQFF. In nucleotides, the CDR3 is TGTGCCACCAGTGATTGGAACAATGAGCAGTTCTTC.

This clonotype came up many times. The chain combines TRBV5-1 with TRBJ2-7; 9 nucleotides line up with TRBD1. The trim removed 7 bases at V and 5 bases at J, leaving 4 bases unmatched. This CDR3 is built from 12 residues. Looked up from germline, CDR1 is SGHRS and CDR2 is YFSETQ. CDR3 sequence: CASAGQGNEQYF. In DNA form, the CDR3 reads TGCGCCAGCGCTGGACAGGGGAACGAGCAGTACTTC.

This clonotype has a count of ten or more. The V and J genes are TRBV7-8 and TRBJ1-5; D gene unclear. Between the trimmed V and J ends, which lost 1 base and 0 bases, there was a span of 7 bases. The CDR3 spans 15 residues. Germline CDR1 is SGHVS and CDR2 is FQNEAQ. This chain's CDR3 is CASSLEKVSNQPQHF. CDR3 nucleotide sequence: TGTGCCAGCAGCTTAGAGAAGGTTAGCAATCAGCCCCAGCATTTT.

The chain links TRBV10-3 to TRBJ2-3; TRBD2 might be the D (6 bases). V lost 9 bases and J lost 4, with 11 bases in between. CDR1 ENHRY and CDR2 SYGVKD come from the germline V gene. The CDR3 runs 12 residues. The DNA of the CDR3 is TGTGCCATAAAAACGGGGGCAGATACGCAGTATTTT. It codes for CAIKTGADTQYF.

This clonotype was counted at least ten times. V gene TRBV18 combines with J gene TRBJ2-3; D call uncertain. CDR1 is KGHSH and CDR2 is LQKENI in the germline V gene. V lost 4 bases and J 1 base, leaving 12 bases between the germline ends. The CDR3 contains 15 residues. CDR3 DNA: TGTGCCAGCTCACTCGATTTAGGGCGCACAGATACGCAGTATTTT. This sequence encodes CASSLDLGRTDTQYF.

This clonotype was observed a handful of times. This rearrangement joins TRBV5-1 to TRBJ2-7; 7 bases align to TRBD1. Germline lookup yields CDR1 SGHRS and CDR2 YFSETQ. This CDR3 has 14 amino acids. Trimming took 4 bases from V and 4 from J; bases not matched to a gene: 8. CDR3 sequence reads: CASSPGQVLYEQYF. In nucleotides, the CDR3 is TGCGCCAGCAGCCCCGGACAGGTCCTATACGAGCAGTACTTC.

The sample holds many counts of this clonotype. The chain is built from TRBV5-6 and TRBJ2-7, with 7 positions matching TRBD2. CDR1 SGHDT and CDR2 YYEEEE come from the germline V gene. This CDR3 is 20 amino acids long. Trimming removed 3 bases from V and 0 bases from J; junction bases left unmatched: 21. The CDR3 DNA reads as TGTGCCAGCAGCTCGACACGCGACACCATTAGCGGGCGAAGCTCCTACGAGCAGTACGTC. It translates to CASSSTRDTISGRSSYEQYV.

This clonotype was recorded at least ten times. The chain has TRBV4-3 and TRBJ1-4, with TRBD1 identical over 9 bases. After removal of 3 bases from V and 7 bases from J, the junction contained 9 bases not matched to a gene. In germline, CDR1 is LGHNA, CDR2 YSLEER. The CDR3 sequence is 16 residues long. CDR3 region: CASSQTRTGVVEKLFF. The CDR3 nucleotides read TGCGCCAGCAGCCAGACTAGGACAGGGGTGGTTGAAAAACTGTTTTTT.

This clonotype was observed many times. The CDR3 bases are TGTGCCAGCAGCGTGGGAGGGACGGTCGAAAAACTGTTTTTT. This translates into CASSVGGTVEKLFF. The V call is TRBV9, the J call TRBJ1-4, with a tentative D call TRBD1 (5 bases). V lost 2 bases and J lost 8, with 13 bases in between. Per germline, CDR1 SGDLS and CDR2 YYNGEE. The length of the CDR3 is 14 residues.

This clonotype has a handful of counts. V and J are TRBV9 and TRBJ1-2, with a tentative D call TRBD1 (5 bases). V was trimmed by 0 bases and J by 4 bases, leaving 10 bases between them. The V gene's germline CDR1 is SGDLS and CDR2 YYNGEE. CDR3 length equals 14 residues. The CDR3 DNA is TGTGCCAGCAGCGTAGTTGGGGGGACCTATGGCTACACCTTC. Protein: CASSVVGGTYGYTF.

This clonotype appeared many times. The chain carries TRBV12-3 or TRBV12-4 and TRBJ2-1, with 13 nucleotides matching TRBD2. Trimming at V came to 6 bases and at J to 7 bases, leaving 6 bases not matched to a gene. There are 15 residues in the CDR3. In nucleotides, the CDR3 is TGTGCCAGCAGGTCCACTAGCGGGGGGGCAAATGAGCAGTTCTTC. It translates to CASRSTSGGANEQFF.

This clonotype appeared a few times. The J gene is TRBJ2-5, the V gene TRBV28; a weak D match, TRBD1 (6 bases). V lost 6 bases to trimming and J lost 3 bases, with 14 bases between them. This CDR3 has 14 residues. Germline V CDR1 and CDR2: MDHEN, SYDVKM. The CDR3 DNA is TGTGCCAGCAGACCCGACAGGAGGAAAGAGACCCAGTACTTC. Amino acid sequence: CASRPDRRKETQYF.

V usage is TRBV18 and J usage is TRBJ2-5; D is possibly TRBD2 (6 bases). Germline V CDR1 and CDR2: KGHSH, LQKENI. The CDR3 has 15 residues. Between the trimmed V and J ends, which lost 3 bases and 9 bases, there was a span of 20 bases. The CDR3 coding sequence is TGTGCCAGCTCACCGGGAGGCCTAGGTCTTATATCCCAGTACTTC. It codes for CASSPGGLGLISQYF.

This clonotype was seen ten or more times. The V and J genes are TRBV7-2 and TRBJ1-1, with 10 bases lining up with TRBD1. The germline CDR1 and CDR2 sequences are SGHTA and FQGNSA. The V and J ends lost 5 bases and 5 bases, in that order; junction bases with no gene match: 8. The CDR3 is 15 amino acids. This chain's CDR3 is CASSVTGQGRTEAFF. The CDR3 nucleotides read TGTGCCAGCAGCGTAACGGGACAGGGGAGGACTGAAGCTTTCTTT.

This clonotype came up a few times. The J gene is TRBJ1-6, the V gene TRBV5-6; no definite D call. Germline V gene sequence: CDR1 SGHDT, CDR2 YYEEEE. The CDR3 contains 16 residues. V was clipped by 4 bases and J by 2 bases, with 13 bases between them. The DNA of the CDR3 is TGTGCCAGCAGCCCGGGCGGGGTCACCTATAATTCACCCCTCCACTTT. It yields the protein CASSPGGVTYNSPLHF.

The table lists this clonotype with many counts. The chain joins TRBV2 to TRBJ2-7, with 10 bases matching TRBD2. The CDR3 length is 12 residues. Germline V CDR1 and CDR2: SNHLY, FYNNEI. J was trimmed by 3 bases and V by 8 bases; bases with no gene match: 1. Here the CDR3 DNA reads TGTGCCAGCGGGACTAGCGACTACGAGCAGTACTTC. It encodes CASGTSDYEQYF.

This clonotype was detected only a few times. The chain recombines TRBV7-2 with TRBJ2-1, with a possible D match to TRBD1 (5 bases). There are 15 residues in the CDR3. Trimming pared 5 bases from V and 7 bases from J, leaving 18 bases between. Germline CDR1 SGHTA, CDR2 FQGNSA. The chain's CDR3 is CASSPTRAQSNEQFF. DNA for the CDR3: TGTGCCAGCAGCCCCACCAGGGCCCAATCGAATGAGCAGTTCTTC.

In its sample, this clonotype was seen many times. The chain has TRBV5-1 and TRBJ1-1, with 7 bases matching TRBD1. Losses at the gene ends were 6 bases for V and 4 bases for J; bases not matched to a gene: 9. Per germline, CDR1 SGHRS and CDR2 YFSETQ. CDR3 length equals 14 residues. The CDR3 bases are TGCGCCAGCAACGAACAGGGGTGGAGCACTGAAGCTTTCTTT. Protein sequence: CASNEQGWSTEAFF.

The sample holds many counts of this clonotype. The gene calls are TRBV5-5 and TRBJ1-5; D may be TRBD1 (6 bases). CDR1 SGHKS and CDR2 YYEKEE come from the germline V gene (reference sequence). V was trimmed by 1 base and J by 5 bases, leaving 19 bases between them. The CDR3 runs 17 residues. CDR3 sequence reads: CASSLFASGAGDQPQHF. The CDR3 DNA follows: TGTGCCAGCAGCTTGTTTGCTTCGGGGGCAGGGGATCAGCCCCAGCATTTT.

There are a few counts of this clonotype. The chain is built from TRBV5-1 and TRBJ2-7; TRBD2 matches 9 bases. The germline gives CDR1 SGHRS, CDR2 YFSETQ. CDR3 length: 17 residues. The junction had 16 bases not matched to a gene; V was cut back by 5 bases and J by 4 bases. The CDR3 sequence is CASRQQLRGGQYYEQYF. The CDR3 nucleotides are TGCGCCAGCAGGCAGCAGTTGCGGGGGGGCCAATATTACGAGCAGTACTTC.

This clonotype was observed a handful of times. Here the CDR3 reads CASSGTGGEDTQYF. The DNA for the CDR3 is TGTGCCAGCAGCGGAACAGGGGGCGAAGATACGCAGTATTTT. The chain recombines TRBV5-4 with TRBJ2-3; 9 nucleotides line up with TRBD1. The V gene's germline CDR1 is SGHNT and CDR2 YYREEE (reference sequence). J gave up 5 bases and V 4 bases, and 5 bases lay outside the gene matches. The CDR3 length is 14 residues.